The following is a T cell receptor beta chain sequence with its context. What this receptor recognizes is not known. There are no base qualities to consult, and no much larger clone falls within one base. This sample was included in a study of radiation and T cells in renal cell carcinoma (dated by TCRdb to the early 2020s). Regarding the complete study: Samples were obtained from a clinical trial, in which 15 Gy stereotactic body radiation therapy was delivered to primary renal cell carcinomas and nephrectomy was performed 4 weeks later. In the 55 or so samples combined, around 3.9 million unique CDR3 nucleotide sequences were found, encoding about 2.7 million unique CDR3 amino acid sequences. TCR beta sequencing covered approximately 51 samples in total, comprising some 25 tumors and some 27 peripheral blood samples. Results the study describes overall, beyond this receptor: Changes in the blood repertoire were not tracked past 4 weeks after treatment. Because pretreatment tumor biopsies were not available, the study could not determine whether clonotypes were already present within the tumor at baseline. The single-armed trial design could not address effects of radiation dose or scheduling on the TCR repertoire. In blood, the top tumor clonotypes increased from baseline to 2 weeks after radiation and then shrank by 4 weeks, which suggests a temporary expansion of tumor-resident clones.

Counted from cysteine to phenylalanine, this CDR3 has 12 amino acids. The sequence is cut down to CDR3 DNA, 36 bases in frame from base 1. V lost 3 bases and J lost 4 bases; the stretch between them is 3 bases long. Looking up the germline V gene yields CDR1 MDHEN and CDR2 SYDVKM. Sample time point, as interpreted from the label and publication: baseline pretreatment blood. Taken with the paper, the label for treatment or condition translates to: 15 Gy SBRT to primary tumor, nephrectomy 4 weeks later. To follow tumor-enriched clonotypes, serial peripheral blood was collected from radiation-treated patients at baseline and at 2 weeks and 4 weeks after SBRT. Every patient had renal cell carcinoma of clear cell pathology. Genomic DNA for TCR sequencing was prepared using the QIAamp DNA Blood Mini Kit (Qiagen). The analyses included just those samples that passed every quality control check. TCR beta libraries were generated from genomic DNA with the immunoSEQ kit, following the manufacturer's recommendations. For library preparation, a first multiplex PCR was performed with proprietary primers, followed by a second PCR in which unique barcodes were added, and bead cleanups were performed after each round. Each sample batch included a kit-provided positive control reaction and a negative control reaction. The final libraries were assessed on an Agilent 4200 TapeStation D1000 ScreenTape, pooled by volume, and quantified by qPCR. Sequencing was performed on an Illumina NextSeq500 using a MidOutput 150-cycle cartridge, with 156 Read1 cycles, 15 Index1 cycles, and the kit custom primers. The pooled library was loaded at approximately 1 pM, with an approximately 20% PhiX control spiked in. On the study's bioinformatics: The vendor-processed data were analyzed in R, and a clonotype was defined as all T cells that share the same CDR3 nucleotide sequence. For clone abundance analyses, frequencies were normalized to the 10,000 most abundant clones per sample. Public T cell clones, which averaged fewer than five per sample, were excluded before analysis. A difference in abundance of at least 32-fold between compartments was used to define tumor-enriched and baseline blood-enriched clonotypes. Clonotypes expanded or contracted between blood time points were identified with a beta-binomial differential abundance model. Tumor-blood repertoire similarity was measured with the Baroni-Urbani and Buser coefficient, and group comparisons used two-tailed Wilcoxon tests in R. The table was pulled from immuneACCESS by TCRdb, which kept in-frame rearrangements only. Such tables lose some clones; where checked, under half of the loss comes from unresolved V genes, and the rest has no known cause. V, J and clone size derive from that table, while D and trimming were established from the DNA sequence. Within this sample are approximately 94,000 clones, with 65% to 85% of them counted one time only. The ten largest clonotypes hold roughly 6% of the sample.

In this chain, TRBV28 is recombined with TRBJ1-4, with no reliable assignment of the D segment. Material: blood, obtained from a patient whose treatment included radiotherapy and nephrectomy. The TCR was taken from a man aged 60-69 years with renal cell carcinoma. Here the CDR3 is given as CASSLGNEKLFF. The DNA reads TGTGCCAGCAGTTTGGGTAATGAAAAACTGTTTTTT.